This TCR beta chain was sequenced for a study of cytomegalovirus exposure and HLA in healthy donors. As for the study in general: Earlier results showed 117 million unique TCR beta sequences derived from about 179 million T cells.

Of note for this clone: As yet, its antigen is unknown. Other DNA sequences in the same sample also yield this CDR3.

The V gene lost 6 bases and the J gene lost 4 bases, with 10 bases spanning the gap. This CDR3 has 12 residues. Germline values: CDR1 MNHEY, CDR2 SVGAGI. PCR used 60 Vbeta primers and 13 Jbeta primers. Produced via immunoSEQ multiplex PCR; TCRdb's table is partial and in-frame only. The sample comprises around 95,000 clones, roughly four fifths of which are singletons, and around 3.7% rests with the top ten. Study-level points and caveats: In presence/absence analyses, roughly uniform sequencing depth across donors was assumed. The study dropped some indistinguishable V segments, TRBV6-2 and TRBV6-3 among them. As a later analysis showed, a missense DCLRE1C variant was linked to trimming of TCR beta V- and J-genes.

This TCR came from a young man in good health and CMV-seropositive. The sample consisted of PBMCs. V is TRBV6-5 and J is TRBJ2-7, with D tentatively TRBD1 (7 bases). CDR3 residues: CASRTGTYEQYF. As DNA, the CDR3 is TGTGCCAGCAGGACAGGGACTTACGAGCAGTACTTC.